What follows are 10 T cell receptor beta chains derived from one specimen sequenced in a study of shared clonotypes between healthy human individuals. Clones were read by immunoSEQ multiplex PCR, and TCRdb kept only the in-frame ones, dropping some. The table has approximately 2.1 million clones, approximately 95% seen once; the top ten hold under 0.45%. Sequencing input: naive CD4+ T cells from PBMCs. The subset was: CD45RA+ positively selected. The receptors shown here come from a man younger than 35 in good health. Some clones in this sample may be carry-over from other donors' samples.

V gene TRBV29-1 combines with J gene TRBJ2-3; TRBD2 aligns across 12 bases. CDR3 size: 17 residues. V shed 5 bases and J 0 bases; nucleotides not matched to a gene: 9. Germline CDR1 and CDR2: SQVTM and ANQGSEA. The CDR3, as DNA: TGCAGCGTTCAAACCCCCGGGACTAGCGGGAGCACAGATACGCAGTATTTT. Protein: CSVQTPGTSGSTDTQYF.

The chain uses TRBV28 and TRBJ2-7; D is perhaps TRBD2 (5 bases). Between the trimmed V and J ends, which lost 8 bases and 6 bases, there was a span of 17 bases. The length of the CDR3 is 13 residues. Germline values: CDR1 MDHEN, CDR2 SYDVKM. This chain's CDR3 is CASGVPLSGEQYF. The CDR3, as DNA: TGTGCCAGCGGCGTCCCCCTAAGCGGCGAGCAGTACTTC.

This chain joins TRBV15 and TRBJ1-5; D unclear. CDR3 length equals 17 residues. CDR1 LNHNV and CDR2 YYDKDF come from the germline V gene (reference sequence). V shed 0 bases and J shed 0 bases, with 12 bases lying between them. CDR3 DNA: TGTGCCACCAGCAGAGATGCTACGGATTCTAGCAATCAGCCCCAGCATTTT. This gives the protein CATSRDATDSSNQPQHF.

The DNA for the CDR3 is TGTGCCAGCAGCTTAGATCGAATCAATGAGCAGTTCTTC. It translates to CASSLDRINEQFF. The chain is built from TRBV11-3 and TRBJ2-1; D not certain. The CDR3 has 13 residues. The V and J ends lost 0 bases and 6 bases respectively, with 6 bases between them. From germline, CDR1 is SGHNT and CDR2 YENEEA.

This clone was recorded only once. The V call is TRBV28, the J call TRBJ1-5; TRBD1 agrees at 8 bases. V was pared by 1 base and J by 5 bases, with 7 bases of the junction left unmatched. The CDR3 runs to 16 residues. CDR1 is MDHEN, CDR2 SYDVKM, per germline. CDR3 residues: CASSLSARGPDQPQHF. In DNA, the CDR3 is TGTGCCAGCAGTTTATCCGCCAGGGGGCCCGATCAGCCCCAGCATTTT.

The CDR3 region has the DNA TGCGCCAGCAGCGACGGACAGAAAGAGACCCAGTACTTC. Its translation: CASSDGQKETQYF. The chain uses TRBV5-1 and TRBJ2-5; TRBD1 might be the D (6 bases). V lost 4 bases, J lost 3 bases, and 10 bases lay in between. The CDR3 is made up of 13 amino acids. Germline V gene sequence: CDR1 SGHRS, CDR2 YFSETQ.

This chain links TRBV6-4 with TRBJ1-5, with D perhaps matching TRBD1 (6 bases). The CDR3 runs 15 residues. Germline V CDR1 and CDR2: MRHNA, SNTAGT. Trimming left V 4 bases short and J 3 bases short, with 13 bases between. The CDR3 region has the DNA TGTGCCAGCAGTGCATCACAGGGACCCAATCAGCCCCAGCATTTT. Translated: CASSASQGPNQPQHF.

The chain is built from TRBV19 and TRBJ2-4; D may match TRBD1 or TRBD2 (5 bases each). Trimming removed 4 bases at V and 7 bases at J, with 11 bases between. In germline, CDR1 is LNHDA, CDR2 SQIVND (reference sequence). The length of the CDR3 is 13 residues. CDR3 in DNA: TGTGCCAGTAGTAGGGGGATTAGGAACATTCAGTACTTC. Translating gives CASSRGIRNIQYF.

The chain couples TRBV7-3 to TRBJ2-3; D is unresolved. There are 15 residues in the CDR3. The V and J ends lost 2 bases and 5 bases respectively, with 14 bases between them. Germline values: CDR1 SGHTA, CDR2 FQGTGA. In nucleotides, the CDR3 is TGTGCCAGCAGCTTATGGGCAGGCCCGGGAGATACGCAGTATTTT. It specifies CASSLWAGPGDTQYF. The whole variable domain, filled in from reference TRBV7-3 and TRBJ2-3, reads GAGVSQTPSNKVTEKGKYVELRCDPISGHTALYWYRQSLGQGPEFLIYFQGTGAADDSGLPNDRFFAVRPEGSVSTLKIQRTERGDSAVYLCASSLWAGPGDTQYFGPGTRLTVL.

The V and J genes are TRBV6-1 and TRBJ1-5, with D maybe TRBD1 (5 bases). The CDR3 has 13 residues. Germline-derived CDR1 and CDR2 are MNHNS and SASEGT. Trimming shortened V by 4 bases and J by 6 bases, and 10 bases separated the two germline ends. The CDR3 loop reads CASSGQGSQPQHF. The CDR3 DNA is TGTGCCAGCAGTGGTCAGGGTAGTCAGCCCCAGCATTTT.